This TCR beta chain was recorded in a study of metastatic and nonmetastatic thyroid tumors. Study summary: Repertoire data that came from the blood and tumor or nodule tissue of malignant and benign thyroid patients were compared.

Authors' analysis steps: Construction of a distant-metastasis classifier for papillary thyroid cancer relied on CDR3 differences across clinicopathological groups. TCRdb called clones again from the PCR reads with MiXCR. The V and J calls were not made by the authors but by TCRdb's processing. Counted here are around 38,000 clones, around 26% occurring once; the ten biggest clones make up 9.6%. Regarding this clone: Its antigen remains unidentified.

V lost 4 bases and J 6 bases, leaving 6 bases between the germline ends. From germline, CDR1 is WSHSY and CDR2 SAAADI. This CDR3 has 11 amino acids. General observations from the study: The reported finding was significantly higher TCR beta diversity in malignant thyroid tumors relative to benign nodules, in blood and tumor.

No treatment of any kind had been given to any patient before thyroid surgery. The TCR comes from a female donor with papillary thyroid cancer or a benign thyroid nodule (not recorded which). Some clones in this sample may be carry-over from other donors' samples. The specimen was blood. The chain carries TRBV10-2 and TRBJ1-2; D gene unclear. The CDR3 region has the DNA TGCGCCAGCAGTGGCCCCGATGGCTACACCTTC. This gives the protein CASSGPDGYTF.